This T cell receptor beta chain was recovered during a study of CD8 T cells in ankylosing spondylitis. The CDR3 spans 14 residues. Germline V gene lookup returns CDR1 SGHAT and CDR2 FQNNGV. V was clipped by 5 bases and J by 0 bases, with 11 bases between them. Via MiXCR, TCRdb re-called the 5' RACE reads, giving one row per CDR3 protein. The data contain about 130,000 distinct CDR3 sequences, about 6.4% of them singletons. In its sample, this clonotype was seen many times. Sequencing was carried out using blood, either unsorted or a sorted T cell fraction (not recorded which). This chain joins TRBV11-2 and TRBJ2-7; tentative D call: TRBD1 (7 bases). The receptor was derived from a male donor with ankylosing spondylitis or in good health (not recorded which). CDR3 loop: CASSPGDSSYEQYF. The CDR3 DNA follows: TGTGCCAGCAGCCCGGGGGACAGCTCCTACGAGCAGTACTTC.